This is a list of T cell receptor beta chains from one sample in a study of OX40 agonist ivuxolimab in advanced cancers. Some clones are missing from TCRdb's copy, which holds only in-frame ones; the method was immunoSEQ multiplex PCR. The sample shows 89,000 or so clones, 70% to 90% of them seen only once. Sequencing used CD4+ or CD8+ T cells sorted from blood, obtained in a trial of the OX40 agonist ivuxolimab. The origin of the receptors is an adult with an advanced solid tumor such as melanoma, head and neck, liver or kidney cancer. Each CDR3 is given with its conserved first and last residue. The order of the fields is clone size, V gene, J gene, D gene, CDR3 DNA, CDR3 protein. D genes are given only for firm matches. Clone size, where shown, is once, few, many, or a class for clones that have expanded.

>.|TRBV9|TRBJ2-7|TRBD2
TGTGCCAGCAGCACCCATAGCGGGAGAGACGAGCAGTACTTC
CASSTHSGRDEQYF
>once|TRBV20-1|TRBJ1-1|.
TGCAGTGCTAGAGCAGCGGCTGAAGCTTTCTTT
CSARAAAEAFF
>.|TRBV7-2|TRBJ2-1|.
TGTGCCAGCAGCTTAGGAGGGCCGGTGGGCAATGAGCAGTTCTTC
CASSLGGPVGNEQFF
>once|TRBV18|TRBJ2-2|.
TGTGCCAGCTCACCGGAGAGGACCGGGGAGCTGTTTTTT
CASSPERTGELFF
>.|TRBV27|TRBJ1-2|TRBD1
TGTGCCAGCAGTGCGTGGGGACAGAACACTAACTATGGCTACACCTTC
CASSAWGQNTNYGYTF
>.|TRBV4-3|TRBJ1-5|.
TGCGCCAGCAGCCAAGATCGCACCAGGGCGAGCAATCAGCCCCAGCATTTT
CASSQDRTRASNQPQHF
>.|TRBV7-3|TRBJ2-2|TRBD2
TGTGCCAGCAGCTTAGGGACTAGCGGCGGGGAGCTGTTTTTT
CASSLGTSGGELFF
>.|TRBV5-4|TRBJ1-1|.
TGTGCCAGCAGCATAGACAGACTGAACACTGAAGCTTTCTTT
CASSIDRLNTEAFF
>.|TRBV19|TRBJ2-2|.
TGTGCCAGTAGGGGACACAGGGTCGCCGGGGAGCTGTTTTTT
CASRGHRVAGELFF
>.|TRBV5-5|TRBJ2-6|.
TGTGCCAGCAGCTTCGGACTGAACTCTGGGGCCAACGTCCTGACTTTC
CASSFGLNSGANVLTF
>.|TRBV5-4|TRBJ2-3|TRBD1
TGTGCCACTGCCGGGACAGGGATCCCAGATACGCAGTATTTT
CATAGTGIPDTQYF
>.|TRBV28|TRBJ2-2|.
TGTGCCAGCAGTCCCAGGGGAGGGGGAGGCGGGGAGCTGTTTTTT
CASSPRGGGGGELFF
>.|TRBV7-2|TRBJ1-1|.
TGTGCCAGCAGCTTAGAACAGTCGAACACTGAAGCTTTCTTT
CASSLEQSNTEAFF
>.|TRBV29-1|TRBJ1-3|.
TGCAGCGTTGGAACCGGGACGCAGGGAAACACCATATATTTT
CSVGTGTQGNTIYF
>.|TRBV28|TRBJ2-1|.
TGTGCCAGCAGTCAACTCCCCCTGGGCTCCTACAATGAGCAGTTCTTC
CASSQLPLGSYNEQFF
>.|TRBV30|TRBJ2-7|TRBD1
TGTGCCTGGAGGCAGGGACAGTCTAAGTACTTC
CAWRQGQSKYF
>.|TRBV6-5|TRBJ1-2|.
TGTGCCAGCAGGAGCGGACAGACCTATGGCTACACCTTC
CASRSGQTYGYTF
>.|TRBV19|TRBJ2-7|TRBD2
TGTGCCAGTAGTACTCGACTAGCGGGAAACTACGAGCAGTACTTC
CASSTRLAGNYEQYF
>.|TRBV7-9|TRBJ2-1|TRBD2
TGTGCCAGCCAAACCCATGGACTAGCGGCGGCTGAGCAGTTCTTC
CASQTHGLAAAEQFF
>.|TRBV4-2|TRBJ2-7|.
TGTGCCAGCAGCCAAGAATTAGACCTTATAGGCTACGAGCAGTACTTC
CASSQELDLIGYEQYF
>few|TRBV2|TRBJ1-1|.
TGTGCCAGCAGTGAGAGACGGCCAAGGTCCACTGAAGCTTTCTTT
CASSERRPRSTEAFF
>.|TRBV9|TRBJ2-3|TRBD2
TGTGCCAGCAACGACCCCCTAGCGGGAGGAGGTGATACGCAGTATTTT
CASNDPLAGGGDTQYF
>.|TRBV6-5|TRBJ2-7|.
TGTGCCAGCCGTGCCCCGTCGAATTACGAGCAGTACTTC
CASRAPSNYEQYF
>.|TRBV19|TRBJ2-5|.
TGTGCCAGTAGCCCCAGTGGGACGGCCTTTCAGACCCAGTACTTC
CASSPSGTAFQTQYF
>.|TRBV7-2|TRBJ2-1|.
TGTGCCAGCAGCCTGCAGCGGATCATCCACAATGAGCAGTTCTTC
CASSLQRIIHNEQFF
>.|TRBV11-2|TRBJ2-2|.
TGTGCCAGCAGCTTAGTGGGGGTCGGGGGAGCGAACACCGGGGAGCTGTTTTTT
CASSLVGVGGANTGELFF
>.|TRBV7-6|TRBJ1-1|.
TGTGCCAGCAGCTTAGTACAGGGCCCCACTGAAGCTTTCTTT
CASSLVQGPTEAFF
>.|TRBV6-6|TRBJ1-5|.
TGTGCCAGCAGCCTGGGCGCGGGTCAGCCCCAGCATTTT
CASSLGAGQPQHF
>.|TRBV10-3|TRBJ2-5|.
TGTGCCATCAGTATGGGGGCGGGGGAGACCCAGTACTTC
CAISMGAGETQYF